This TCR beta chain was recorded in a study of shared clonotypes between healthy human individuals. Study at large: Three plates were used per donor for CD4 naive, three for CD4 memory, two for CD8 naive and one for CD8 memory.

CD45RA+ naive and CD45RA-negative memory subsets were separated from CD4+ cells. The germline V and J ends were trimmed by 1 base and 2 bases, with 11 bases remaining between them. Germline loops: CDR1 SGHTA, CDR2 FQGNSA. CDR3 length equals 15 residues. The assay used deep level. Sorted-subset replicate PCRs used about 0.2 ug of genomic DNA. This amount corresponded to 33,000 or so T cell genomes. Measured with immunoSEQ multiplex PCR; TCRdb has only the in-frame clones, and not every one. The sample contains about 2 million clones, 85% to 95% of which appear only once. J is TRBJ2-5 and V is TRBV7-2; tentative D call: TRBD1 (6 bases). Sequencing was performed on naive CD4+ T cells sorted from blood. Subset: CD45RA+ positively selected. The receptor comes from a young man in good health. In DNA, the CDR3 is TGTGCCAGCAGCTTAGGAGGGGGATGGCAAGAGACCCAGTACTTC. Encoded protein: CASSLGGGWQETQYF.